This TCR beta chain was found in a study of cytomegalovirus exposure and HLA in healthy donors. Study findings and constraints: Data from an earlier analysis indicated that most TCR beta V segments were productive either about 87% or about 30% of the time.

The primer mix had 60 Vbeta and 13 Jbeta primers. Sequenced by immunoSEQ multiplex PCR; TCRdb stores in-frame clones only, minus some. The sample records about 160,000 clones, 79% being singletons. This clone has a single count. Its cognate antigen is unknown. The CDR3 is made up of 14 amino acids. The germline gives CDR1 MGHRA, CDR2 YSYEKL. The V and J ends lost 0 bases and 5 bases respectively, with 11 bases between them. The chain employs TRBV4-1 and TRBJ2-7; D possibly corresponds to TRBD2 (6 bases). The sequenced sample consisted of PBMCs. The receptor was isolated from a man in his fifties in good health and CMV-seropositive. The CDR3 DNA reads TGCGCCAGCAGCCAAGATCGGGGGACCGACGAGCAGTACTTC. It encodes CASSQDRGTDEQYF.